This T cell receptor beta chain appears in the sequencing data of a study of immune evolution from preneoplasia to lung adenocarcinoma. The CDR3 runs 16 residues. Losses at the gene ends were 6 bases for V and 1 base for J; bases not matched to a gene: 7. Germline CDR1 SNHLY, CDR2 FYNNEI. This clone is termed medium-sized. Profiling relied on immunoSEQ multiplex PCR, and the TCRdb table lists in-frame clones only, not all of them. The top ten clones hold roughly 5.3% of a sample with tens of thousands of clones, over 70% of them seen once. The sequence was collected from a person between 55 and 69 years old with lung adenocarcinoma. This sequence joins TRBV2 and TRBJ1-5; TRBD1 matches 9 bases. The sequencing input was FFPE invasive lung adenocarcinoma tissue. DNA of the CDR3: TGTGCCAGCAGGCCCACAGGGGGCACAAGCAATCAGCCCCAGCATTTT. It is translated as CASRPTGGTSNQPQHF.